This T cell receptor beta chain is drawn from a study of T cell responses to AZD1222 COVID-19 vaccine. Study observations and caveats: Baseline serostatus was positive in only a handful of AZD1222 recipients. Donors skewed white British and female; clonal diversity was possibly underestimated.

A word on this clone: Its antigen is undetermined.

Germline CDR1 is SGHTS and CDR2 is YDEGEE. The ends lost 1 base at V and 8 bases at J; junction bases unmatched: 6. There are 15 residues in the CDR3. TCRdb keeps only in-frame clones here, not all; method: immunoSEQ multiplex PCR. The table lists under 200,000 clones, 75% to 95% of them singletons, with around 1.5% in the top ten. The chain recombines TRBV5-8 with TRBJ1-4, with 9 positions matching TRBD1. The sequences come from peripheral blood, collected on day 0 of AZD1222 vaccination. The sequence derives from an adult in good health. DNA of the CDR3: TGTGCCAGCAGCTTGTTCGGGACAGGGTCCGAAAAACTGTTTTTT. Its translation: CASSLFGTGSEKLFF.